Listed below are T cell receptor beta chains from one sample, sequenced in a study of cytomegalovirus exposure and HLA in healthy donors. Sequencing was performed with immunoSEQ multiplex PCR; in TCRdb, only in-frame clones are kept and a portion is missing. The sample records approximately 150,000 clones, 77% being singletons. Material for sequencing was PBMCs. These receptors were taken from a woman aged 40 to 55 in good health and CMV-seropositive. Each CDR3 is given with its conserved first and last residue. A D gene is named only where the DNA matches it firmly. Expanded clones get a size class; other rows say once, few or many, or leave the size out.

D: TRBD2; V: TRBV30; J: TRBJ2-1; length: 12; size: once; DNA: TGTGCCTGTAGCGGGGGGACTAGGGAGCAGTTCTTC; CDR3: CACSGGTREQFF
D: TRBD2; V: TRBV10-3; J: TRBJ2-5; length: 14; size: few; DNA: TGTGCCATCAGTGCTAGCGGGATACAAGAGACCCAGTACTTC; CDR3: CAISASGIQETQYF
D: TRBD2; V: TRBV9; J: TRBJ2-3; length: 14; size: NA; DNA: TGTGCCAGCAGCGTAGCTACGGGACTAGCTCCGCAGTATTTT; CDR3: CASSVATGLAPQYF
D: TRBD2; V: TRBV5-1; J: TRBJ2-7; length: 13; size: NA; DNA: TGCGCCAGCAGCATCACTAGCGGCTACGAGCAGTACTTC; CDR3: CASSITSGYEQYF
D: NA; V: TRBV30; J: TRBJ1-4; length: 12; size: NA; DNA: TGTGCCTGGAGCGAAGGGGTTGGAAAACTGTTTTTT; CDR3: CAWSEGVGKLFF
D: NA; V: TRBV19; J: TRBJ1-1; length: 15; size: NA; DNA: TGTGCCAGTAGTATGACAAGGGGGGGGACCGCTGAAGCTTTCTTT; CDR3: CASSMTRGGTAEAFF
D: TRBD1; V: TRBV6-5; J: TRBJ2-5; length: 13; size: NA; DNA: TGTGCCAGCAGTTCTCCGGGACAGGGTGCCCAGTACTTC; CDR3: CASSSPGQGAQYF
D: NA; V: TRBV7-9; J: TRBJ2-1; length: 12; size: NA; DNA: TGTTCCAGCAGCCTTAGTGGAGGGGTTAAGTTCTTC; CDR3: CSSSLSGGVKFF
D: TRBD1; V: TRBV5-8; J: TRBJ2-5; length: 16; size: NA; DNA: TGTGCCAGCAGCCGCGGACAGGGGCTGCTACAAGAGACCCAGTACTTC; CDR3: CASSRGQGLLQETQYF
D: NA; V: TRBV10-3; J: TRBJ1-1; length: 14; size: NA; DNA: TGTGCCATATCTCTTAGGGAGGAGGGTACTGAAGCTTTCTTT; CDR3: CAISLREEGTEAFF
D: NA; V: TRBV5-1; J: TRBJ2-1; length: 15; size: NA; DNA: TGCGCCAGCAGCCCTGAGATAGCGGTTAACAATGAGCAGTTCTTC; CDR3: CASSPEIAVNNEQFF
D: TRBD2; V: TRBV5-1; J: TRBJ2-3; length: 15; size: NA; DNA: TGCGCCAGCAGCCGGACTAGCGGGAGCACAGATACGCAGTATTTT; CDR3: CASSRTSGSTDTQYF
D: TRBD2; V: TRBV5-1; J: TRBJ2-1; length: 16; size: NA; DNA: TGCGCCAGCAGTCAGGCGACTAGCGGATTAAACAATGAGCAGTTCTTC; CDR3: CASSQATSGLNNEQFF
D: TRBD2; V: TRBV6-1; J: TRBJ2-7; length: 15; size: NA; DNA: TGTGCCAGCAGTGGATCCGGGACTAGGATCTACGAGCAGTACTTC; CDR3: CASSGSGTRIYEQYF
D: TRBD1; V: TRBV5-1; J: TRBJ1-2; length: 13; size: NA; DNA: TGCGCCAGCAGCTTCGGGACAGGGAATGGCTACACCTTC; CDR3: CASSFGTGNGYTF
D: TRBD2; V: TRBV2; J: TRBJ2-5; length: 15; size: once; DNA: TGTGCCAGCAGTATAGGAGCGGGGGGGCGAGAGACCCAGTACTTC; CDR3: CASSIGAGGRETQYF
D: NA; V: TRBV10-3; J: TRBJ2-3; length: 13; size: NA; DNA: TGTGCCATCAGTGAGTCGACCGGGGATACGCAGTATTTT; CDR3: CAISESTGDTQYF
D: TRBD1; V: TRBV6-1; J: TRBJ1-1; length: 15; size: NA; DNA: TGTGCCAGCAGCCCGACACAGGGGGCGAACACTGAAGCTTTCTTT; CDR3: CASSPTQGANTEAFF
D: TRBD2; V: TRBV5-1; J: TRBJ2-7; length: 15; size: NA; DNA: TGCGCCAGCAGCAATAGCGGGAGGGAAGGTGGCGAGCAGTACTTC; CDR3: CASSNSGREGGEQYF
D: NA; V: TRBV5-6; J: TRBJ1-6; length: 14; size: NA; DNA: TGTGCCAGCAGACCTACAGGGTATAATTCACCCCTCCACTTT; CDR3: CASRPTGYNSPLHF
D: TRBD2; V: TRBV30; J: TRBJ2-2; length: 14; size: once; DNA: TGTGCCTGGGAACTAGCGGGGGGCACCGGGGAGCTGTTTTTT; CDR3: CAWELAGGTGELFF
D: TRBD2; V: TRBV7-8; J: TRBJ2-7; length: 16; size: NA; DNA: TGTGCCAGCAGCTCCCTGGCGGGGGGGAGCTCCTACGAGCAGTACTTC; CDR3: CASSSLAGGSSYEQYF
D: NA; V: TRBV5-1; J: TRBJ2-7; length: 14; size: NA; DNA: TGCGCCAGCAGCCCAAGCGAAAGAGGGCACGAGCAGTACTTC; CDR3: CASSPSERGHEQYF
D: NA; V: TRBV4-3; J: TRBJ1-3; length: 15; size: NA; DNA: TGCGCCAGCAGCTCCACAGGGTTAGTAGGAAACACCATATATTTT; CDR3: CASSSTGLVGNTIYF
D: NA; V: TRBV1; J: TRBJ2-5; length: 18; size: NA; DNA: TGCACCAGCAGCCAAGGTGGCCTGGGGACTAGGCAAGAAGAGACCCAGTACTTC; CDR3: CTSSQGGLGTRQEETQYF
D: NA; V: TRBV10-1; J: TRBJ2-7; length: 14; size: once; DNA: TGCGCCAGCAGTGGCGGCACAGGGGGGGACGAGCAGTACTTC; CDR3: CASSGGTGGDEQYF
D: TRBD1; V: TRBV7-2; J: TRBJ2-2; length: 16; size: NA; DNA: TGTGCCAGCAGCTTAGAGACAGGGAAGAACACCGGGGAGCTGTTTTTT; CDR3: CASSLETGKNTGELFF
D: TRBD1; V: TRBV2; J: TRBJ1-1; length: 14; size: NA; DNA: TGTGCCAGCAGTATCCGACAGGGAGGCACTGAAGCTTTCTTT; CDR3: CASSIRQGGTEAFF
D: NA; V: TRBV27; J: TRBJ1-3; length: 15; size: NA; DNA: TGTGCCAGCAGTACTTCAGGGAGGGGAAGAAACACCATATATTTT; CDR3: CASSTSGRGRNTIYF
D: NA; V: TRBV19; J: TRBJ1-4; length: 14; size: NA; DNA: TGTGCCAGTAGTTCGGGTGCAACTAATGAAAAACTGTTTTTT; CDR3: CASSSGATNEKLFF
D: TRBD1; V: TRBV5-1; J: TRBJ1-1; length: 17; size: NA; DNA: TGCGCCAGCAGCTTGGAAGGGTACACAGGGGTGAACACTGAAGCTTTCTTT; CDR3: CASSLEGYTGVNTEAFF
D: NA; V: TRBV28; J: TRBJ2-7; length: 11; size: NA; DNA: TGTGCCAGCAGCCCCTCGGACGAGCAGTACTTC; CDR3: CASSPSDEQYF
D: NA; V: TRBV6-5; J: TRBJ1-5; length: 13; size: many; DNA: TGTGCCAGCAGTTACTCAACAGGTCAGCCCCAGCATTTT; CDR3: CASSYSTGQPQHF
D: NA; V: TRBV7-2; J: TRBJ2-7; length: 14; size: NA; DNA: TGTGCCAGCAGCACCAGACTAGTGAACTACGAGCAGTACTTC; CDR3: CASSTRLVNYEQYF
D: NA; V: TRBV20-1; J: TRBJ2-7; length: 11; size: NA; DNA: TGCAGTGTGGTTAGTTCCTACGAGCAGTACTTC; CDR3: CSVVSSYEQYF
D: NA; V: TRBV10-1; J: TRBJ2-5; length: 15; size: NA; DNA: TGCGCCAGCCTCCAGGGTAAGTCACCCCAAGAGACCCAGTACTTC; CDR3: CASLQGKSPQETQYF
D: TRBD2; V: TRBV6-1; J: TRBJ2-3; length: 18; size: NA; DNA: TGTGCCAGCAGTGTCCGGAAGACTAGCGGGGTTAGCACAGATACGCAGTATTTT; CDR3: CASSVRKTSGVSTDTQYF
D: TRBD1; V: TRBV7-2; J: TRBJ2-3; length: 11; size: NA; DNA: TGTGCCAGCAGCTTAGGACAGGGAGAGTATTTT; CDR3: CASSLGQGEYF
D: TRBD2; V: TRBV6-1; J: TRBJ2-3; length: 17; size: NA; DNA: TGTGCCAGCAGTGAATTTAAGATTAGCGGGAACACAGATACGCAGTATTTT; CDR3: CASSEFKISGNTDTQYF
D: NA; V: TRBV27; J: TRBJ2-5; length: 13; size: NA; DNA: TGTGCCAGCAGCCTAAGATACCAAGAGACCCAGTACTTC; CDR3: CASSLRYQETQYF
D: TRBD1; V: TRBV27; J: TRBJ1-5; length: 15; size: NA; DNA: TGTGCCAGCAGTTTATCACAGGGGGCAAGTCAGCCCCAGCATTTT; CDR3: CASSLSQGASQPQHF
D: NA; V: TRBV20-1; J: TRBJ2-5; length: 11; size: NA; DNA: TGCAGTGCCCATCACGAGGAGACCCAGTACTTC; CDR3: CSAHHEETQYF
D: TRBD2; V: TRBV7-9; J: TRBJ2-2; length: 15; size: NA; DNA: TGTGCCAGCAGCCCGGGGACTAGCGGCACCGGGGAGCTGTTTTTT; CDR3: CASSPGTSGTGELFF
D: TRBD1; V: TRBV29-1; J: TRBJ1-1; length: 14; size: NA; DNA: TGCAGCGTTGGACAGGGGGCGCGTTCAACTGAAGCTTTCTTT; CDR3: CSVGQGARSTEAFF
D: NA; V: TRBV10-3; J: TRBJ2-1; length: 15; size: NA; DNA: TGTGCCATCAGTGAGTCTGGACTTATAAACAATGAGCAGTTCTTC; CDR3: CAISESGLINNEQFF
D: NA; V: TRBV10-3; J: TRBJ1-3; length: 12; size: NA; DNA: TGTGCCATCAAACAGGGAGGAAACACCATATATTTT; CDR3: CAIKQGGNTIYF
D: TRBD1; V: TRBV5-5; J: TRBJ2-7; length: 14; size: NA; DNA: TGTGCCAGCAGCTTGGCCGGACAGGGCTTAGAGCAGTACTTC; CDR3: CASSLAGQGLEQYF
D: TRBD1; V: TRBV5-8; J: TRBJ2-2; length: 15; size: few; DNA: TGTGCCAGCAGCTTAAGGGGGCGGCACACCGGGGAGCTGTTTTTT; CDR3: CASSLRGRHTGELFF
D: NA; V: TRBV5-1; J: TRBJ2-5; length: 14; size: NA; DNA: TGCGCCAGCAGCCCTCGGGACTCCACAGAGACCCAGTACTTC; CDR3: CASSPRDSTETQYF
D: NA; V: TRBV29-1; J: TRBJ2-5; length: 13; size: NA; DNA: TGCAGCGTTGAAGGAGGGGGTCGGGAGACCCAGTACTTC; CDR3: CSVEGGGRETQYF
D: NA; V: TRBV6-6; J: TRBJ2-2; length: 15; size: NA; DNA: TGTGCCAGCAGCACACAATCCCCGAACACCGGGGAGCTGTTTTTT; CDR3: CASSTQSPNTGELFF
D: TRBD1; V: TRBV10-3; J: TRBJ2-1; length: 19; size: NA; DNA: TGTGCCATCAGTCCTGGACAGGGACTTGGCTCCCCCCACTACAATGAGCAGTTCTTC; CDR3: CAISPGQGLGSPHYNEQFF
D: NA; V: TRBV7-9; J: TRBJ1-1; length: 16; size: NA; DNA: TGTGCCAGCAGCTTACCCTCGTCTAGACTGAACACTGAAGCTTTCTTT; CDR3: CASSLPSSRLNTEAFF
D: TRBD2; V: TRBV28; J: TRBJ2-3; length: 15; size: NA; DNA: TGTGCCAGCAGTATTAGCGGGGCCCGGGCAGATACGCAGTATTTT; CDR3: CASSISGARADTQYF
D: NA; V: TRBV2; J: TRBJ1-4; length: 14; size: once; DNA: TGTGCCAGCAGACCCCGGGTTTCCAATGAAAAACTGTTTTTT; CDR3: CASRPRVSNEKLFF
D: NA; V: TRBV30; J: TRBJ1-1; length: 13; size: NA; DNA: TGTGCCTGGAGTTGGGTAGCGAACACTGAAGCTTTCTTT; CDR3: CAWSWVANTEAFF
D: NA; V: TRBV6-5; J: TRBJ2-5; length: 12; size: few; DNA: TGTGCCAGCAGTATCTCAGGGGAGACCCAGTACTTC; CDR3: CASSISGETQYF